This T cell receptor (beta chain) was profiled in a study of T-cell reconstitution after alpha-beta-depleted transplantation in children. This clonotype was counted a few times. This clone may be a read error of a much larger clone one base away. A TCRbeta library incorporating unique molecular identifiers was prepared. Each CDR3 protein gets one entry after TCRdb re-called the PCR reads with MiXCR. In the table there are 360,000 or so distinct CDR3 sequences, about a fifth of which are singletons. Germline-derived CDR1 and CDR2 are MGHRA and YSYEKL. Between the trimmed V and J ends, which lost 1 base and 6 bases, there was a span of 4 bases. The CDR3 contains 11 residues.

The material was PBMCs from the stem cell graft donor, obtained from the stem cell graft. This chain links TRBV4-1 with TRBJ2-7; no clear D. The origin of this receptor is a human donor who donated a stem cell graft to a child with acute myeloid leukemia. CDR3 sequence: CASSQGAEQYF. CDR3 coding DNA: TGCGCCAGCAGCCAAGGGGCCGAGCAGTACTTC.